This T cell receptor (beta chain) came from a study of OX40 agonist ivuxolimab in advanced cancers. Study-level background: Ivuxolimab was a fully human IgG2 agonistic monoclonal antibody targeting the costimulatory receptor OX40 (CD134). Intravenous ivuxolimab was administered to patients every 2 weeks at six dose levels: 0.01, 0.1, 0.3, 1.5, 3 and 10 mg/kg. The paper describes the monotherapy dose-escalation part (N = 52 patients) of the phase I trial of ivuxolimab. In the dose-escalation cohort, nearly 85% of patients were male, and the mean age was approximately 60 years with a range of roughly 23 to 79. Prior anti-PD-1, anti-PD-L1 or anti-CTLA-4 therapy was permitted, and approximately 39% of dose-escalation patients had received checkpoint inhibitors. The purpose of peripheral TCRbeta sequencing was to test whether ivuxolimab changed TCR sequence diversity and led to clonal T-cell expansion. Partial responses occurred in three dose-escalation patients: two with cutaneous melanoma and one with hepatocellular carcinoma. Among the 50 to 55 dose-escalation patients, roughly 20 had hepatocellular carcinoma, approximately 15 melanoma, 9 renal cell carcinoma and 9 head and neck cancer. Points the paper makes about the study in general: Which antigens the clonally expanded peripheral T cells were specific for was not determined. At doses of 0.1 to 3.0 mg/kg, clonal expansion of both CD4+ and CD8+ blood T cells was observed from baseline to week 6. Low levels of normalized T-cell clonal expansion were also seen in some nonresponding patients. After ivuxolimab, more expanded clones were found on average in CD8+ T cells than in CD4+ T cells. In the 0.1-3.0 mg/kg groups, partial responders had among the lowest normalized peripheral clonal expansion, particularly in CD8+ T cells.

The trial excluded patients who had a history of autoimmune disease or who were on systemic immunosuppression. In every dose cohort, peripheral blood was drawn for TCR sequencing at baseline, cycle 4 day 1, and cycle 7 day 1. Samples were obtained from an open-label, multicenter, first-in-human phase I dose-escalation trial of ivuxolimab. Adults with locally advanced or metastatic head and neck squamous cell, hepatocellular, melanoma or renal cell carcinoma were enrolled in the trial. Before TCR sequencing, CD4+ T cells and CD8+ T cells from peripheral blood were sorted into separate populations. The CDR3 has 14 amino acids, counting the end cysteine and phenylalanine. Only the CDR3 DNA stays, 42 bases, in frame from base 1. The V and J ends are trimmed by 3 bases and 8 bases, leaving 16 bases between them. Looking up the germline V gene yields CDR1 ENHRY and CDR2 SYGVKD. Genomic DNA was isolated from the sorted cells so that the TCRbeta CDR3 region could be sequenced. The immunoSEQ Assay was used for sequencing of TCRbeta CDR3 regions. The clones in this table, taken by TCRdb from immuneACCESS, are in-frame only. Not every clone is retained; where verified, under half of the shortfall comes from an unresolved V gene, and the cause of the rest is unknown. The sample table shows some 81,000 clones, and 70% to 90% are seen once. The ten largest account for under 0.75% of the sample.

This clone came up once. Its antigen remains undetermined. No base qualities exist here, and no much larger clone lies one base off it. The sequence came from an adult with an advanced solid tumor such as melanoma, head and neck, liver or kidney cancer. The V gene is TRBV10-3 and the J gene is TRBJ1-2, with TRBD1 as a weak D call on 6 bases. This specimen was CD4+ or CD8+ T cells sorted from blood, taken in a trial of the OX40 agonist ivuxolimab. This receptor has the CDR3 CAISEVLSGEGYTF. At the DNA level, the sequence is TGTGCCATCAGTGAAGTCTTGTCAGGGGAGGGCTACACCTTC.